This TCR beta chain was observed in a study of CD8+ T cells in alopecia areata. Overall study results and limits: Lesional tissue from the scalp (especially in alopecia totalis/universalis) showed higher clonality than normal scalp. Clarity of TCR sharing across patients fell short of that in mice, possibly HLA-related.

As regards this clone: Its specificity is unknown.

Trimming stripped 8 bases from V and 9 bases from J, with 23 bases between. The CDR3 spans 15 residues. Germline CDR1 ENHRY, CDR2 SYGVKD. RNA, once extracted, was reverse transcribed into cDNA for use as the sequencing template. Assay: immunoSEQ multiplex PCR; the TCRdb copy retains only in-frame clones and omits some. The table records around 60,000 clones, 44% of them present only once. Samples from alopecia areata patients were lesional scalp punch biopsies and peripheral blood. Sequencing was done on a sample of NKG2D-low CD8+ T cells sorted from blood. This TCR came from a human donor with alopecia areata. The chain has TRBV10-3 and TRBJ2-1; perhaps TRBD1 as D (6 bases). CDR3 nucleotides: TGTGCCATCCTTAATATAGGGGACAACCCGCCTGAGCAGTTCTTC. Protein: CAILNIGDNPPEQFF.